This T cell receptor (beta chain) was captured by sequencing in a study of T-cell reconstitution after alpha-beta-depleted transplantation in children. With 1 base removed from V and 8 bases from J, the gap between germline ends came to 5 bases. The CDR3 is 11 amino acids. During its preparation, the TCRbeta library received unique molecular identifiers. TCRdb redid the calling of the PCR reads with MiXCR, one entry per CDR3 protein. The table records 450,000 to 550,000 distinct CDR3 sequences, over 10% of them present only once. Concerning this clonotype itself: The antigen remains unidentified.

General study findings and limits: Reportedly, roughly two months post-transplant, alpha-beta T cells arose from several hundred expanded graft clones. T-cell counts and diversity were attributed mostly to newly produced T cells one year after transplant.

V and J are TRBV12-3 or TRBV12-4 and TRBJ1-2; D is ambiguous. The sample consisted of PBMCs, mostly from graft donor cells, taken 180 days after TCRalphabeta/CD19-depleted stem cell transplant. The clonotype comes from a female patient between 2 and 15 years old who had a stem cell transplant for aplastic anemia, so the T cells may come from the graft donor. CDR3 amino acids: CASSLDTGYTF. The CDR3 DNA reads as TGTGCCAGCAGTTTAGATACCGGCTACACCTTC.